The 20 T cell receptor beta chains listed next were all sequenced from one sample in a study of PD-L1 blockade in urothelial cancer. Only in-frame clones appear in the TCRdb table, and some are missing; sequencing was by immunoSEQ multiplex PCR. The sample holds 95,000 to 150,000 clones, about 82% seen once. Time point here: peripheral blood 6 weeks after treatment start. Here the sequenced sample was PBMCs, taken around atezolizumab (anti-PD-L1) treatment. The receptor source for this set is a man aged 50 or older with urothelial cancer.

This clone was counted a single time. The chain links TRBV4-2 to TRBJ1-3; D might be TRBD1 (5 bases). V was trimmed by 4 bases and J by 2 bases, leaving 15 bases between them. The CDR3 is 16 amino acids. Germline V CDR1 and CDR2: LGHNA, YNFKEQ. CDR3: CASSPLGQGTGNTIYF. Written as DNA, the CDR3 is TGTGCCAGCAGCCCCCTGGGGCAGGGTACTGGAAACACCATATATTTT.

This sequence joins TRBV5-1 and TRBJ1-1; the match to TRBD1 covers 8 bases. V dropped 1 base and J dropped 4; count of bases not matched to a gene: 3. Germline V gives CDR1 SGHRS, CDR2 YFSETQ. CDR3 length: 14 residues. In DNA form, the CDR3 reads TGCGCCAGCAGCTTGCAAACAGGGGGCACTGAAGCTTTCTTT. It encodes CASSLQTGGTEAFF.

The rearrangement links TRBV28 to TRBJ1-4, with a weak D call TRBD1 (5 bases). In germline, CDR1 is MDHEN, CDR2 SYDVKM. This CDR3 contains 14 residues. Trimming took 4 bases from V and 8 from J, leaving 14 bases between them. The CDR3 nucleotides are TGTGCCAGCAGTTCGGGACTGGAGGGGGAAAAACTGTTTTTT. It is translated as CASSSGLEGEKLFF.

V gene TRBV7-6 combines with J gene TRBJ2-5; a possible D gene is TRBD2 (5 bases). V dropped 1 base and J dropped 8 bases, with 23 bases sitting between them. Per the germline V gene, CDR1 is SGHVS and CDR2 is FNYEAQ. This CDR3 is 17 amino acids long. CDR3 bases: TGTGCCAGCAGCTTAGAGGGCAGGCTAGCAGCCCTTGAAACCCAGTACTTC. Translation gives CASSLEGRLAALETQYF.

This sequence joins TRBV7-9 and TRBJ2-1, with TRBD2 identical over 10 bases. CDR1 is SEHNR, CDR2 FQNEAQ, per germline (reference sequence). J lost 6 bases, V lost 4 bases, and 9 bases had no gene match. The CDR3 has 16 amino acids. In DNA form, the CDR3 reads TGTGCCAGCAGCTCGTTAGCGGGAGGACTCCTCAATGAGCAGTTCTTC. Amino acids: CASSSLAGGLLNEQFF. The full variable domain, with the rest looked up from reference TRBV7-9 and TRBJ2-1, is DTGVSQNPRHKITKRGQNVTFRCDPISEHNRLYWYRQTLGQGPEFLTYFQNEAQLEKSRLLSDRFSAERPKGSFSTLEIQRTEQGDSAMYLCASSSLAGGLLNEQFFGPGTRLTVL.

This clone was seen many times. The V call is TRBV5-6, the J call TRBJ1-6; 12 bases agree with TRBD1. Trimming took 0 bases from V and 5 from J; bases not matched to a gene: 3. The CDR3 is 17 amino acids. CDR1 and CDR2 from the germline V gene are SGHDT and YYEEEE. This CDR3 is CASSLGGQGADNSPLHF. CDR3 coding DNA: TGTGCCAGCAGCTTGGGGGGACAGGGGGCTGATAATTCACCCCTCCACTTT.

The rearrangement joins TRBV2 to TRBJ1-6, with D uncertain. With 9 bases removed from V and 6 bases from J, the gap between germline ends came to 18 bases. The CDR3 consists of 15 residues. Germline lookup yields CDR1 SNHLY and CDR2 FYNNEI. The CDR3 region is CASAAETVLNSPLHF. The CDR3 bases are TGTGCCAGTGCAGCAGAAACAGTCCTTAATTCACCCCTCCACTTT.

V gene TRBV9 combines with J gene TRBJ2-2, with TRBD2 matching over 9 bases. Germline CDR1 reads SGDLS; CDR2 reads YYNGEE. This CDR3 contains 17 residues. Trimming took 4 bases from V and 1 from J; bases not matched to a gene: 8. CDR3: CASSRPGLAGNTGELFF. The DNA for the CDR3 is TGTGCCAGCAGCCGCCCGGGACTAGCCGGGAACACCGGGGAGCTGTTTTTT. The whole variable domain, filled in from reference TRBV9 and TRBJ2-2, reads DSGVTQTPKHLITATGQRVTLRCSPRSGDLSVYWYQQSLDQGLQFLIQYYNGEERAKGNILERFSAQQFPDLHSELNLSSLELGDSALYFCASSRPGLAGNTGELFFGEGSRLTVL.

The CDR3 DNA reads as TGTGCCAGTAGTGCCGGACTAGCGGGAGGGCTTGCTGGGGAGCTGTTTTTT. Its translation: CASSAGLAGGLAGELFF. The chain joins TRBV19 to TRBJ2-2; 15 nucleotides align to TRBD2. The CDR3 length is 17 residues. Germline CDR1 reads LNHDA; CDR2 reads SQIVND (reference sequence). V shed 5 bases, J shed 8 bases, and the junction held 9 bases outside the gene matches.

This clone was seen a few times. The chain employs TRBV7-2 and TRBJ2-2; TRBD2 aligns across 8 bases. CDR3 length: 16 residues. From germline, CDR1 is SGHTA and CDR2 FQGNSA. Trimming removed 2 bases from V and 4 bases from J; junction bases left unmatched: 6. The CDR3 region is CASSLLSRGGTGELFF. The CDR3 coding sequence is TGTGCCAGCAGCTTATTGTCTCGGGGGGGCACCGGGGAGCTGTTTTTT.

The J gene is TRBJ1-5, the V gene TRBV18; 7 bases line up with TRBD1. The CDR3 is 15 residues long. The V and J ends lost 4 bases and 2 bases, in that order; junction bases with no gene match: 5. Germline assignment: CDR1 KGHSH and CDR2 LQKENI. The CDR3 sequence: CASSQTGTGNQPQHF. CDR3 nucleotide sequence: TGTGCCAGCTCACAGACCGGGACAGGCAATCAGCCCCAGCATTTT.

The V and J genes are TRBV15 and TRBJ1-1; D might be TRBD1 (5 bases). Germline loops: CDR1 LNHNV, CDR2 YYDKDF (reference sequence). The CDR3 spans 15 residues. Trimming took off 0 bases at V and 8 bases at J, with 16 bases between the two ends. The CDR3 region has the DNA TGTGCCACCAGCAGAGATTGGGGGGGACTAGGCGAAGCTTTCTTT. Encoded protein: CATSRDWGGLGEAFF.

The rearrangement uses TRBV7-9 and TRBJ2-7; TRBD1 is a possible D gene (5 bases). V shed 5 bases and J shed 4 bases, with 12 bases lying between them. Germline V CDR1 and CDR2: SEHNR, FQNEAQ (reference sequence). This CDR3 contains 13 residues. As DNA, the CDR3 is TGTGCCAGCAGCAATCGACAGTTGTACGAGCAGTACTTC. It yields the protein CASSNRQLYEQYF.

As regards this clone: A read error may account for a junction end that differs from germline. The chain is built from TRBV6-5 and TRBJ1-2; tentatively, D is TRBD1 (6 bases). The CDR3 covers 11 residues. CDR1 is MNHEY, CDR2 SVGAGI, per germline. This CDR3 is CASRGHYGHTF. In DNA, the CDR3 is TGTGCCAGCAGGGGACACTATGGCCACACCTTC.

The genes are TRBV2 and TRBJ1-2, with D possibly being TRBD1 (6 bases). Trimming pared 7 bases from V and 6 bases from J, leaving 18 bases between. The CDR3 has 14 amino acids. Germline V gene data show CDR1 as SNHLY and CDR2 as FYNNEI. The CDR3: CASKEKGQSNGYTF. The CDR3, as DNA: TGTGCCAGCAAAGAAAAGGGACAATCAAATGGCTACACCTTC.

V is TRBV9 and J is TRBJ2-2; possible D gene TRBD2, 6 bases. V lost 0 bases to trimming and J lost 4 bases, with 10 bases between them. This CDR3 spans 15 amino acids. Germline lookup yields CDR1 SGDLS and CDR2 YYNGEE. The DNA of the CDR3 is TGTGCCAGCAGCGTAGGGTGGGGAGGCACCGGGGAGCTGTTTTTT. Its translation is CASSVGWGGTGELFF.

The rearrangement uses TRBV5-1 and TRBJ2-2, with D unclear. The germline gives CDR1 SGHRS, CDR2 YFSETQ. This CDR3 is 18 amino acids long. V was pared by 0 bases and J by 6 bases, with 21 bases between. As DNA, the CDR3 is TGCGCCAGCAGCTTGGTTTCAAGACTGAGTACCCCGTCCGGGGAGCTGTTTTTT. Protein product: CASSLVSRLSTPSGELFF.

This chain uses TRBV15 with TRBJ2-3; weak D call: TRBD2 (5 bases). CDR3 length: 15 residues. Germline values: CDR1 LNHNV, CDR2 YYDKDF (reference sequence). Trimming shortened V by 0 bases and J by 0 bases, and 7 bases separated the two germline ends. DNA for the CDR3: TGTGCCACCAGCAGAGATACGGGAAGCACAGATACGCAGTATTTT. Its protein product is CATSRDTGSTDTQYF. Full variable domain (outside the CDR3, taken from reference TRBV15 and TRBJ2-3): DAMVIQNPRYQVTQFGKPVTLSCSQTLNHNVMYWYQQKSSQAPKLLFHYYDKDFNNEADTPDNFQSRRPNTSFCFLDIRSPGLGDTAMYLCATSRDTGSTDTQYFGPGTRLTVL.

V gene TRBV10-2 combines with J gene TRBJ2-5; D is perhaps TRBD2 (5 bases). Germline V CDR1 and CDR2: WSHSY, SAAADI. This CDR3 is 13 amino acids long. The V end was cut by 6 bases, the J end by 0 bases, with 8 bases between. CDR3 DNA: TGCGCCAGCAGACGAGGGTACCAAGAGACCCAGTACTTC. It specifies CASRRGYQETQYF.

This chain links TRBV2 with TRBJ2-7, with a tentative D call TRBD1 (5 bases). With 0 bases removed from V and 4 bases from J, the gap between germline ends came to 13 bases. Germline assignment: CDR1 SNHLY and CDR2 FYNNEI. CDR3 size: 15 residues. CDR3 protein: CASSEAPRARYEQYF. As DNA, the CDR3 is TGTGCCAGCAGTGAAGCCCCCAGGGCCCGGTACGAGCAGTACTTC.